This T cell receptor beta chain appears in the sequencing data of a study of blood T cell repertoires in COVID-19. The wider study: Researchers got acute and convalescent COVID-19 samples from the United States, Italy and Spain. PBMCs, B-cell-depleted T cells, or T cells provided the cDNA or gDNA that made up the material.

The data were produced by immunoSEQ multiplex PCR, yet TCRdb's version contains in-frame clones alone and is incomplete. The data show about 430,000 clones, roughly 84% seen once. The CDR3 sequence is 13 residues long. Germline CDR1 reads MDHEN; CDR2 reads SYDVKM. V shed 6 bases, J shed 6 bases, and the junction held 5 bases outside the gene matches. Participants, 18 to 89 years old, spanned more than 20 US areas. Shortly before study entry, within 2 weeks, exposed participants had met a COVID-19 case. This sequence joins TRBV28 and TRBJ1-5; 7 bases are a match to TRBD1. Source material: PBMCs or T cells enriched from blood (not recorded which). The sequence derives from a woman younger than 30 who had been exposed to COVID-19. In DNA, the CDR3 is TGTGCCAGCAGCCCAGGGGGAGGTCAGCCCCAGCATTTT. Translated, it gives CASSPGGGQPQHF.